This T cell receptor (beta chain) was sequenced during a study of blood T cell repertoires in COVID-19. For the study at large: Acute-phase and convalescent COVID-19 samples originated in the United States, Italy and Spain.

The CDR3 totals 16 residues. CDR1 and CDR2 (germline): SGHTA, FQGNSA. Details on this clone: The junction does not match germline at one end; this may be a read error.

How the authors handled the data: Amplification with reference gene primers provided the estimates of nucleated cell counts. The repertoire was sequenced with immunoSEQ multiplex PCR; TCRdb's copy has only in-frame clones and lacks some. For V, J and clone size, that table is used; D and trimming come from the DNA. The sample consists of roughly 24,000 clones, roughly 79% of them appearing once. The sequence derives from a man aged 80 or over with active or convalescent COVID-19. Sequenced sample: peripheral blood. V usage is TRBV7-2 and J usage is TRBJ1-1; TRBD1 aligns across 8 bases. CDR3 in amino acids: CASSSQGVGVNTEAFF. The CDR3, as DNA: TGTGCCAGCAGCTCACAGGGGGTTGGGGTGAATACTGAAGCTTTCTTT. Filled out from reference TRBV7-2 and TRBJ1-1, the complete variable domain reads GAGVSQSPSNKVTEKGKDVELRCDPISGHTALYWYRQSLGQGLEFLIYFQGNSAPDKSGLPSDRFSAERTGGSVSTLTIQRTQQEDSAVYLCASSSQGVGVNTEAFFGQGTRLTVV.